This T cell receptor (beta chain) comes out of a study of blood T cell repertoires in COVID-19. Study details: Samples taken during acute and convalescent COVID-19 were collected in the United States, Italy and Spain. T cells, B-cell-depleted T cells, or PBMCs supplied cDNA or gDNA.

Original data processing: Counts of nucleated cells, estimated from reference gene primer amplification, were obtained. TCRdb's copy holds only in-frame clones and misses some; the assay was immunoSEQ multiplex PCR. Clone size and the V and J calls come from that table; the DNA yielded D and trimming. The sample has about 12,000 clones; 72% are singletons. The CDR3 runs 14 residues. The germline CDR1 and CDR2 sequences are LNHDA and SQIVND (reference sequence). V shed 3 bases and J 4 bases; nucleotides not matched to a gene: 5. This clone was observed once. Patients in Seattle were enrolled during active infection, then followed longitudinally.

The specimen sequenced was peripheral blood. The rearrangement uses TRBV19 and TRBJ1-1; 7 bases align to TRBD1. The TCR originated in a man aged 60 to 75 with COVID-19, enrolled during active disease. The DNA for the CDR3 is TGTGCCAGTAGTATCTTAGACAGGGCCACTGAAGCTTTCTTT. It is translated as CASSILDRATEAFF.